The 20 T cell receptor beta chains below all came from one sample that was sequenced in a study of cytomegalovirus exposure and HLA in healthy donors. PCR used 60 Vbeta primers and 13 Jbeta primers. The assay was immunoSEQ multiplex PCR, and TCRdb's table has in-frame clones only and misses some. There are 160,000 or so clones in the sample; around four fifths occur only once, and over 1.5% lies in the top ten. The sequenced material came from PBMCs. These TCRs come from a young woman in good health and CMV-seronegative.

This rearrangement joins TRBV28 to TRBJ1-1; D remains unclear. V was trimmed by 5 bases and J by 4 bases, leaving 11 bases between them. The CDR3 contains 13 residues. Looked up from germline, CDR1 is MDHEN and CDR2 is SYDVKM. CDR3 sequence: CASSRYDFTEAFF. In nucleotides, the CDR3 is TGTGCCAGCAGTCGCTATGATTTCACTGAAGCTTTCTTT.

The count of this clone is one. J is TRBJ1-1 and V is TRBV2; tentative D call: TRBD1 (6 bases). Trimming took off 10 bases at V and 0 bases at J, with 21 bases between the two ends. The CDR3 covers 16 residues. CDR1 and CDR2 (germline): SNHLY, FYNNEI. The CDR3 loop is CATQGIEDSMNTEAFF. DNA of the CDR3: TGTGCCACCCAGGGAATAGAGGACAGTATGAACACTGAAGCTTTCTTT.

The genes are TRBV5-4 and TRBJ2-5; a weak D match, TRBD2 (5 bases). Trimming took off 5 bases at V and 5 bases at J, with 22 bases between the two ends. The CDR3 spans 16 residues. Looked up from germline, CDR1 is SGHNT and CDR2 is YYREEE (reference sequence). DNA for the CDR3: TGTGCCAGCAGGATTGGGGAGACCTTGGTGGAGGAGACCCAGTACTTC. Translating it yields CASRIGETLVEETQYF.

In its sample, this clone was seen a few times. The gene calls are TRBV19 and TRBJ1-3, with D uncertain. This CDR3 is 15 amino acids long. Trimming shortened V by 3 bases and J by 0 bases, and 9 bases separated the two germline ends. Germline assignment: CDR1 LNHDA and CDR2 SQIVND (reference sequence). CDR3 region: CASSISWFSGNTIYF. The CDR3 coding sequence is TGTGCCAGTAGTATTAGCTGGTTCTCTGGAAACACCATATATTTT.

V usage is TRBV15 and J usage is TRBJ1-4; D not resolved. CDR1 is LNHNV and CDR2 is YYDKDF in the germline V gene (reference sequence). The ends were cut back, 3 bases at V and 8 bases at J, with 16 bases in the middle. The CDR3 covers 15 residues. CDR3 nucleotides: TGTGCCACCAGCAGGGCAGGAGGGTTAAGAGAAAAACTGTTTTTT. Translating gives CATSRAGGLREKLFF.

The rearrangement joins TRBV4-1 to TRBJ2-1; 11 bases are shared with TRBD2. This CDR3 contains 16 residues. The junction had 8 bases not matched to a gene; V was cut back by 6 bases and J by 4 bases. The germline CDR1 and CDR2 sequences are MGHRA and YSYEKL. The chain's CDR3 is CASRTGTSGDYNEQFF. CDR3 sequence (DNA): TGCGCCAGCAGAACGGGGACTAGCGGAGATTACAATGAGCAGTTCTTC.

V and J are TRBV19 and TRBJ1-3; D unclear. This CDR3 is 14 amino acids long. With 0 bases removed from V and 9 bases from J, the gap between germline ends came to 12 bases. The V gene's germline CDR1 is LNHDA and CDR2 SQIVND (reference sequence). In DNA, the CDR3 is TGTGCCAGTAGTATAGATTTGGAGGTCCGCACCATATATTTT. Translation: CASSIDLEVRTIYF.

This chain links TRBV18 with TRBJ1-1; 10 bases map to TRBD1. The CDR3 has 16 amino acids. Trimming took 0 bases from V and 5 from J; bases not matched to a gene: 6. Per the germline V gene, CDR1 is KGHSH and CDR2 is LQKENI. The DNA for the CDR3 is TGTGCCAGCTCACCACCGGGACAGGGGATTATAACTGAAGCTTTCTTT. It encodes CASSPPGQGIITEAFF.

This clone was found once. This chain links TRBV27 with TRBJ1-2; D perhaps matches TRBD1 (5 bases). The V gene's germline CDR1 is MNHEY and CDR2 SMNVEV (reference sequence). This CDR3 is built from 14 residues. V lost 0 bases and J 6 bases, leaving 11 bases between the germline ends. CDR3 region: CASSLSWGGDGYTF. In DNA, the CDR3 is TGTGCCAGCAGTTTATCGTGGGGGGGGGATGGCTACACCTTC.

This rearrangement joins TRBV6-6 to TRBJ1-2; TRBD1 agrees at 7 bases. Germline CDR1 MNHNY, CDR2 SVGAGI (reference sequence). After removal of 5 bases from V and 7 bases from J, the junction contained 4 bases not matched to a gene. The CDR3 is 12 residues long. The CDR3 sequence is CASSNTGAGYTF. The CDR3 coding sequence is TGTGCCAGCAGTAACACAGGGGCTGGCTACACCTTC.

V gene TRBV5-4 combines with J gene TRBJ1-1; the D gene is possibly TRBD1 (6 bases). Trimming stripped 4 bases from V and 5 bases from J, with 21 bases between. Germline loops: CDR1 SGHNT, CDR2 YYREEE (reference sequence). This CDR3 comprises 16 residues. The CDR3 spells CASSHAPGGPGTEAFF. The CDR3 nucleotides are TGTGCCAGCAGCCACGCCCCGGGGGGCCCGGGGACTGAAGCTTTCTTT.

The chain combines TRBV30 with TRBJ2-7; no firm D call. With 1 base removed from V and 4 bases from J, the gap between germline ends came to 8 bases. Germline V gene sequence: CDR1 GTSNPN, CDR2 SVGIG (reference sequence). The CDR3 loop spans 12 amino acids. CDR3 DNA sequence: TGTGCCTGGAGTGATACAAAATACGAGCAGTACTTC. It translates to CAWSDTKYEQYF.

The CDR3 nucleotides read TGCAGCTCTTGGGCCCCAGGGAATCAGCCCCAGCATTTT. It encodes CSSWAPGNQPQHF. The chain is built from TRBV29-1 and TRBJ1-5; TRBD1 is a possible D gene (5 bases). CDR1 is SQVTM, CDR2 ANQGSEA, per germline. The CDR3 is made up of 13 amino acids. The V and J ends lost 8 bases and 4 bases respectively, with 15 bases between them.

The sample holds a few counts of this clone. One end of the junction fails to match germline, which may point to a read error. This rearrangement joins TRBV7-9 to TRBJ2-3; TRBD2 might be the D (5 bases). CDR1 SEHNR and CDR2 FQNEAQ come from the germline V gene (reference sequence). The CDR3 is made up of 15 amino acids. The CDR3 nucleotides read TGTTCCAGCAGCCTCAATTTGGGAGCCCGAGATACGCAGTATTTT. Translation gives CSSSLNLGARDTQYF.

The J gene is TRBJ1-2, the V gene TRBV5-1, with a possible D match to TRBD1 (6 bases). The CDR3 covers 14 residues. Looked up from germline, CDR1 is SGHRS and CDR2 is YFSETQ. V was cut by 1 base and J by 6 bases, with 13 bases left in between. The CDR3 coding sequence is TGCGCCAGCAGCTTGAGGGGGGGCTGGAATGGCTACACCTTC. Protein sequence: CASSLRGGWNGYTF.

The gene calls are TRBV7-9 and TRBJ2-7; 16 positions agree with TRBD2. The CDR3 totals 16 residues. J gave up 6 bases and V 5 bases, and 7 bases lay outside the gene matches. CDR1 is SEHNR, CDR2 FQNEAQ, per germline (reference sequence). The CDR3 coding sequence is TGTGCCAGCAGCGCCGGGACTAGCGGGGGGGCCCGCGAGCAGTACTTC. Translation gives CASSAGTSGGAREQYF.

The chain employs TRBV29-1 and TRBJ2-7, with TRBD1 matching 8 bases. The V gene end was trimmed by 1 base and the J gene end by 3 bases; junction bases not matched to a gene: 11. The germline CDR1 and CDR2 sequences are SQVTM and ANQGSEA. The CDR3 spans 16 residues. The CDR3 region has the DNA TGCAGCGTTGAAGGGTTAGACCGGGGACAGGTCTACGAGCAGTACTTC. It specifies CSVEGLDRGQVYEQYF.

The chain joins TRBV19 to TRBJ1-1; D remains ambiguous. Germline-derived CDR1 and CDR2 are LNHDA and SQIVND (reference sequence). The V gene lost 6 bases and the J gene lost 5 bases, with 16 bases spanning the gap. The CDR3 runs to 14 residues. CDR3 sequence reads: CASRPAGSRTEAFF. CDR3 DNA: TGTGCCAGTAGGCCTGCGGGGTCTCGGACTGAAGCTTTCTTT.

The chain recombines TRBV19 with TRBJ2-3; TRBD2 agrees at 10 bases. Per germline, CDR1 LNHDA and CDR2 SQIVND (reference sequence). V lost 6 bases and J lost 0; bases outside the gene matches: 18. The CDR3 contains 20 residues. CDR3 protein: CASSPQSGLAGGTSTDTQYF. The CDR3 region has the DNA TGTGCCAGTAGCCCTCAATCAGGCTTAGCGGGGGGAACTAGCACAGATACGCAGTATTTT.

This clone has a handful of counts. J is TRBJ2-1 and V is TRBV11-3, with TRBD2 identical over 7 bases. Per germline, CDR1 SGHNT and CDR2 YENEEA. V lost 5 bases and J lost 7; bases outside the gene matches: 11. The length of the CDR3 is 15 residues. The CDR3 loop reads CASSGWEGEGNEQFF. The CDR3 DNA sequence: TGTGCCAGCAGCGGGTGGGAGGGAGAAGGGAATGAGCAGTTCTTC.